A selection of T cell receptor beta chains follows, all from one sample in a study of T cells in Graves' hyperthyroidism and ophthalmopathy. TCRdb re-called the multiplex PCR reads with MiXCR, one entry per CDR3 protein. The top ten hold less than 15% of the sample, which has hundreds of thousands of distinct CDR3 sequences, 15% to 19% seen once. Sequences were obtained from blood. The receptors were sampled from a woman under 30 with Graves' hyperthyroidism. Each CDR3 is given with its conserved first and last residue. The D gene is left open where the match is weak. The size entry is marked missing in some rows and otherwise reads once, few, many or a size class.

v_call	j_call	d_call	clone_size	cdr3_aa	cdr3_nt
TRBV28	TRBJ1-1	TRBD1	many	CASRFRDRANTEAFF	TGTGCCAGCAGATTTCGGGACAGGGCGAACACTGAAGCTTTCTTT
TRBV9	TRBJ2-1	TRBD2	-	CASSAGSGTSGDNEQFF	TGTGCCAGCAGCGCCGGTTCTGGGACTAGCGGGGACAATGAGCAGTTCTTC
TRBV4-2	TRBJ1-4	TRBD1	-	CASSQVGDRSEKLFF	TGTGCCAGCAGCCAAGTAGGGGACAGGAGTGAAAAACTGTTTTTT
TRBV29-1	TRBJ2-1	-	-	CSVDIWVSSYNEQFF	TGCAGCGTTGATATATGGGTCAGCTCCTACAATGAGCAGTTCTTC
TRBV28	TRBJ1-2	TRBD1	-	CASAGGVMEYGYTF	TGTGCCAGTGCAGGGGGTGTTATGGAGTATGGCTACACCTTC
TRBV2	TRBJ2-4	-	-	CASSRGEALAKNIQYF	TGTGCCAGCAGTAGGGGGGAAGCCTTAGCCAAAAACATTCAGTACTTC
TRBV28	TRBJ1-2	-	many	CASSLLGDPLYGYTF	TGTGCCAGCAGTTTATTGGGCGATCCACTCTATGGCTACACCTTC
TRBV5-6	TRBJ1-1	-	few	CASSPLLPFKGGAINTEAFF	TGTGCCAGCAGCCCCCTGCTGCCTTTTAAAGGGGGGGCTATCAACACTGAAGCTTTCTTT
TRBV4-2	TRBJ2-1	TRBD1	-	CASRGDSLIGTEQFF	TGTGCCAGCAGGGGGGACAGCCTTATCGGTACTGAGCAGTTCTTC
TRBV6-6	TRBJ1-3	-	few	CASSYSTDGSGNTIYF	TGTGCCAGCAGTTACTCGACGGACGGCTCTGGAAACACCATATATTTT
TRBV7-9	TRBJ2-3	-	-	CASSPLAESSTDTQYF	TGTGCCAGCAGCCCTTTAGCGGAGTCTAGCACAGATACGCAGTATTTT
TRBV5-1	TRBJ2-1	-	many	CASSIQRTWDEQFF	TGCGCCAGCAGTATCCAGCGGACTTGGGATGAGCAGTTCTTC
TRBV29-1	TRBJ2-7	-	many	CSVEEGNSYEQYF	TGCAGCGTTGAAGAGGGCAACTCCTACGAGCAGTACTTC
TRBV7-6	TRBJ2-1	TRBD2	many	CASSLRPPSGSSYNEQFF	TGTGCCAGCAGCTTGCGGCCCCCTAGCGGGAGCTCCTACAATGAGCAGTTCTTC
TRBV7-6	TRBJ1-3	-	-	CASSFSGQSGNTIYF	TGTGCCAGCAGCTTTAGTGGTCAGTCTGGAAACACCATATATTTT
TRBV15	TRBJ1-2	-	few	CATSRDTENYGYTF	TGTGCCACCAGCAGAGACACAGAAAACTATGGCTACACCTTC
TRBV18	TRBJ1-4	TRBD1	-	CASSPLDRAGEKLFF	TGTGCCAGCTCACCCTTAGACAGGGCTGGCGAAAAACTGTTTTTT
TRBV27	TRBJ1-5	TRBD1	-	CASSDRADQPQHF	TGTGCCAGCTCGGACAGGGCGGATCAGCCCCAGCATTTT
TRBV7-2	TRBJ1-5	-	many	CASSLATDQPQHF	TGTGCCAGCAGCTTAGCGACTGATCAGCCCCAGCATTTT